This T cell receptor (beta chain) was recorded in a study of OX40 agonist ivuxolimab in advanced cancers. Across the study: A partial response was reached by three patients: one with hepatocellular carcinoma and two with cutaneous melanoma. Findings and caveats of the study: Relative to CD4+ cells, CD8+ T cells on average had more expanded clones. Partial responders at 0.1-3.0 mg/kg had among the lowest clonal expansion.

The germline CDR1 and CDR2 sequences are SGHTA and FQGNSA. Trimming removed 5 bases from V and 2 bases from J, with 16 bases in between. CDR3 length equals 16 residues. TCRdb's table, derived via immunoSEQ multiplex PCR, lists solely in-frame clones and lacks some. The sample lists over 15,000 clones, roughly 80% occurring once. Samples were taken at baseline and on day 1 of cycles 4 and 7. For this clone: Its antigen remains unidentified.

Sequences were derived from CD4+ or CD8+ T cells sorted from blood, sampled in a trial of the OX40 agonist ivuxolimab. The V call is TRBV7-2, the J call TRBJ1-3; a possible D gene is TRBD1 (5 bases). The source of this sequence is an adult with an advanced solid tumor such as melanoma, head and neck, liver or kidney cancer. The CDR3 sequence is CASSRGGALAGNTIYF. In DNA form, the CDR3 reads TGTGCCAGCAGCCGGGGGGGAGCTTTAGCTGGAAACACCATATATTTT. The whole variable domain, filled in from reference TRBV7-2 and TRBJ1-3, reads GAGVSQSPSNKVTEKGKDVELRCDPISGHTALYWYRQSLGQGLEFLIYFQGNSAPDKSGLPSDRFSAERTGGSVSTLTIQRTQQEDSAVYLCASSRGGALAGNTIYFGEGSWLTVV.